This T cell receptor (beta chain) was found in a study of cytomegalovirus exposure and HLA in healthy donors. The primer mix had 60 Vbeta and 13 Jbeta primers. This table comes from immunoSEQ multiplex PCR, and its TCRdb copy is limited to in-frame clones, with some not included. The data show roughly 200,000 clones, with just over 75% seen just once and around 3.4% held by the top ten. The study's findings and limits: Available immune exposure information was restricted to CMV serostatus only. Later work found most CMV-associated TCR beta chains apparently HLA-restricted.

About this clone: Its specificity is unknown.

Input material: PBMCs. The sequence was collected from a woman aged 55-75 years in good health and CMV-seropositive.

The DNA for the CDR3 is TGTGCCAGCAGCCATGAGAGGACAGGGACCTCCTACGAGCAGTACTTC. Its protein product is CASSHERTGTSYEQYF. The chain couples TRBV7-9 to TRBJ2-7, with 8 bases aligning to TRBD1. CDR1 is SEHNR, CDR2 FQNEAQ, per germline (reference sequence). This CDR3 spans 16 amino acids. V shed 5 bases and J 0 bases; nucleotides not matched to a gene: 9.